These 17 T cell receptor beta chains share one sample of origin, sequenced in a study of identifying expanded T cells in peripheral blood. Repertoires were generated with immunoSEQ multiplex PCR, while TCRdb's copy carries only in-frame clones and drops some. This sample has about 97,000 clones, with approximately 90% found just once. Sequencing input: blood. These receptors came from a person aged 18-70 years in good health.

The chain has TRBV18 and TRBJ1-4; tentatively, D is TRBD1 (5 bases). Germline-derived CDR1 and CDR2 are KGHSH and LQKENI. The V end lost 3 bases, the J end lost 7 bases, and 12 bases lay between the germline ends. This CDR3 is 14 amino acids long. The DNA of the CDR3 is TGTGCCAGCTCACCGGCAGGGCACGGTGAAAAACTGTTTTTT. Its translation: CASSPAGHGEKLFF.

The chain employs TRBV28 and TRBJ1-6; 7 bases fit TRBD1. CDR1 MDHEN and CDR2 SYDVKM come from the germline V gene. The V gene end was trimmed by 7 bases and the J gene end by 10 bases; junction bases not matched to a gene: 16. CDR3 length equals 16 residues. CDR3 in DNA: TGTGCCAGCACACCAGGGGGGCGCGGGAGCGACTCACCCCTCCACTTT. Translation: CASTPGGRGSDSPLHF.

This clone was recorded a few times. The chain employs TRBV2 and TRBJ1-6; D remains unclear. The germline V and J ends were trimmed by 5 bases and 11 bases, with 13 bases remaining between them. This CDR3 is built from 13 residues. CDR1 is SNHLY and CDR2 is FYNNEI in the germline V gene. CDR3 DNA sequence: TGTGCCAGCAGTCGAAAGGGATTGACACCCCTCCACTTT. The encoded protein is CASSRKGLTPLHF.

This clone was counted between two and nine times. The rearrangement uses TRBV27 and TRBJ2-3; D is undetermined. CDR1 MNHEY and CDR2 SMNVEV come from the germline V gene (reference sequence). V lost 8 bases and J 0 bases, leaving 3 bases between the germline ends. The CDR3 covers 11 residues. The CDR3 is CASASTDTQYF. The CDR3 bases are TGTGCCAGCGCTAGCACAGATACGCAGTATTTT.

V usage is TRBV5-1 and J usage is TRBJ2-1; 9 bases are a match to TRBD1. Germline V CDR1 and CDR2: SGHRS, YFSETQ. After removal of 4 bases from V and 0 bases from J, the junction contained 11 bases not matched to a gene. The CDR3 runs 18 residues. CDR3 amino acids: CASSSETGGYSSYNEQFF. DNA for the CDR3: TGCGCCAGCAGCAGCGAAACAGGGGGCTATAGCTCCTACAATGAGCAGTTCTTC.

The chain joins TRBV6-6 to TRBJ2-1; possible D gene TRBD2, 6 bases. The CDR3 consists of 11 residues. Germline CDR1 is MNHNY and CDR2 is SVGAGI (reference sequence). V shed 5 bases and J shed 8 bases, with 7 bases lying between them. The CDR3 spells CASSPGDEQFF. Here the CDR3 DNA reads TGTGCCAGCAGTCCGGGGGATGAGCAGTTCTTC.

This chain joins TRBV7-8 and TRBJ1-2, with D maybe TRBD1 (5 bases). The CDR3 runs 14 residues. Germline V gives CDR1 SGHVS, CDR2 FQNEAQ. The germline V and J ends were trimmed by 5 bases and 2 bases, with 12 bases remaining between them. The CDR3 here is CASSPRGNNYGYTF. CDR3 coding DNA: TGTGCCAGCAGCCCCCGGGGGAACAACTATGGCTACACCTTC.

The chain carries TRBV7-2 and TRBJ1-5; D is unclear. The CDR3 has 16 amino acids. The germline CDR1 and CDR2 sequences are SGHTA and FQGNSA. The ends were cut back, 3 bases at V and 3 bases at J, with 15 bases in the middle. The CDR3 nucleotides are TGTGCCAGCAGCTTTGTAGGCACGGGGAACAATCAGCCCCAGCATTTT. This encodes CASSFVGTGNNQPQHF.

Only one count was recorded for this clone. The rearrangement uses TRBV7-9 and TRBJ2-6, with D unresolved. Germline V gives CDR1 SEHNR, CDR2 FQNEAQ (reference sequence). This CDR3 spans 12 amino acids. V was shortened by 6 bases and J by 1 base, with 1 base between the two germline ends. The CDR3 region is CASRSGANVLTF. In DNA form, the CDR3 reads TGTGCCAGCAGATCTGGGGCCAACGTCCTGACTTTC.

The J gene is TRBJ2-5, the V gene TRBV19; TRBD1 is a possible D gene (6 bases). CDR1 LNHDA and CDR2 SQIVND come from the germline V gene (reference sequence). There are 15 residues in the CDR3. V was shortened by 5 bases and J by 2 bases, with 15 bases between the two germline ends. CDR3 DNA: TGTGCCAGTAGTTTGACAGGCACAACTCAAGAGACCCAGTACTTC. It encodes CASSLTGTTQETQYF. Using reference TRBV19 and TRBJ2-5 for the parts outside the CDR3, the full variable domain is DGGITQSPKYLFRKEGQNVTLSCEQNLNHDAMYWYRQDPGQGLRLIYYSQIVNDFQKGDIAEGYSVSREKKESFPLTVTSAQKNPTAFYLCASSLTGTTQETQYFGPGTRLLVL.

This chain connects TRBV5-6 to TRBJ1-2, with D hard to call. This CDR3 has 16 residues. The V end lost 4 bases, the J end lost 0 bases, and 16 bases lay between the germline ends. The germline V gene has CDR1 SGHDT and CDR2 YYEEEE. CDR3 DNA sequence: TGTGCCAGCAGCCCTGCCACGGCGGGTTCTAACTATGGCTACACCTTC. This sequence encodes CASSPATAGSNYGYTF. The variable domain in full, completed from reference TRBV5-6 and TRBJ1-2, reads DAGVTQSPTHLIKTRGQQVTLRCSPKSGHDTVSWYQQALGQGPQFIFQYYEEEERQRGNFPDRFSGHQFPNYSSELNVNALLLGDSALYLCASSPATAGSNYGYTFGSGTRLTVV.

This clone occurred a few times. This chain joins TRBV5-1 and TRBJ1-6; the D is unclear. The V and J ends lost 4 bases and 7 bases respectively, with 6 bases between them. The length of the CDR3 is 12 residues. In germline, CDR1 is SGHRS, CDR2 YFSETQ. The CDR3: CASSPDNSPLHF. CDR3 DNA sequence: TGCGCCAGCAGCCCGGACAATTCACCCCTCCACTTT.

The chain links TRBV4-3 to TRBJ2-1; 9 positions match TRBD2. The germline V gene encodes CDR1 LGHNA and CDR2 YSLEER. The CDR3 extends over 15 amino acids. V was clipped by 1 base and J by 6 bases; unmatched bases: 4. DNA of the CDR3: TGCGCCAGCAGCCAAGGATGGGGACTAGCCAATGAGCAGTTCTTC. It translates to CASSQGWGLANEQFF.

The rearrangement links TRBV11-2 to TRBJ1-1, with TRBD1 identical over 8 bases. V lost 3 bases to trimming and J lost 5 bases; unmatched junction nucleotides: 8. Germline loops: CDR1 SGHAT, CDR2 FQNNGV. The CDR3 loop spans 15 amino acids. CDR3 amino acids: CASSLGQVGGTEAFF. CDR3 sequence (DNA): TGTGCCAGCAGCTTGGGACAGGTCGGGGGAACTGAAGCTTTCTTT.

V and J are TRBV5-6 and TRBJ1-5; D is unclear. Trimming took 0 bases from V and 5 from J, leaving 3 bases between them. This CDR3 region has 12 residues. Germline CDR1 is SGHDT and CDR2 is YYEEEE. DNA for the CDR3: TGTGCCAGCAGCTTGGAGGATCAGCCCCAGCATTTT. It translates to CASSLEDQPQHF.

This rearrangement joins TRBV4-1 to TRBJ1-5, with D unclear. Trimming cost V 1 base and J 6 bases, with 13 bases left between them. CDR3 length equals 15 residues. Germline V gives CDR1 MGHRA, CDR2 YSYEKL. The CDR3 here is CASSQVIRLTQPQHF. As DNA, the CDR3 is TGCGCCAGCAGCCAAGTGATAAGATTGACTCAGCCCCAGCATTTT.

There are a few counts of this clone. The chain uses TRBV11-3 and TRBJ1-6; D not resolved. The V gene lost 2 bases and the J gene lost 7 bases, with 6 bases spanning the gap. The CDR3 consists of 13 residues. CDR1 and CDR2 from the germline V gene are SGHNT and YENEEA. The CDR3 coding sequence is TGTGCCAGCAGCTTATCCCCGAATTCACCCCTCCACTTT. Its translation is CASSLSPNSPLHF.